The 16 T cell receptor beta chains given below trace back to one sample, sequenced in a study of molecular identifiers for immune sequencing clone quantification. TCRdb reprocessed the PCR reads with MiXCR, giving one entry per CDR3 protein. The data show around 470,000 distinct CDR3 sequences, with 20% to 25% seen just once and 0.7% to 1% held by the top ten. The material sequenced was naive CD8+ T cells from blood, with Jurkat cell RNA spiked in. The subset here: FACS-sorted CD8+CD4-CCR7+CD45RA+ naive T cells. These receptors were collected from a human donor in good health. Some libraries in this study had Jurkat cell RNA spiked in.

The table lists this clonotype with many counts. J is TRBJ1-1 and V is TRBV27, with 8 bases matching TRBD1. J lost 5 bases, V lost 6 bases, and 5 bases had no gene match. Germline-derived CDR1 and CDR2 are MNHEY and SMNVEV (reference sequence). There are 13 residues in the CDR3. DNA for the CDR3: TGTGCCAGCAGCAGACAGGGGCGGACTGAAGCTTTCTTT. Translation gives CASSRQGRTEAFF.

This clonotype showed up just a few times. The J gene is TRBJ2-5, the V gene TRBV6-1; D is tentatively TRBD1 or TRBD2 (6 bases each). This CDR3 is built from 14 residues. Germline V lookup: CDR1 MNHNS, CDR2 SASEGT. Trimming took 4 bases from V and 5 from J, leaving 14 bases between them. The CDR3: CASSVWGAGETQYF. The DNA of the CDR3 is TGTGCCAGCAGTGTCTGGGGGGCCGGGGAGACCCAGTACTTC.

In its sample, this clonotype was seen many times. CDR3 in DNA: TGTGCCAGCAGCCAAGAAGCGCCCTTCTCTGGGGCCAACGTCCTGACTTTC. This encodes CASSQEAPFSGANVLTF. The V and J genes are TRBV28 and TRBJ2-6; D uncertain. The V gene's germline CDR1 is MDHEN and CDR2 SYDVKM. V lost 6 bases and J lost 0, with 15 bases in between. The CDR3 consists of 17 residues.

This clonotype came up many times. The chain has TRBV7-9 and TRBJ2-3; 8 bases map to TRBD1. CDR1 and CDR2 from the germline V gene are SEHNR and FQNEAQ (reference sequence). V lost 6 bases to trimming and J lost 2 bases; unmatched junction nucleotides: 7. The CDR3 is 15 residues long. The CDR3 DNA reads TGTGCCAGCAGGCGGACAGGGTCCCTCACAGATACGCAGTATTTT. Its translation is CASRRTGSLTDTQYF.

This clonotype was observed a handful of times. V usage is TRBV12-3 or TRBV12-4 and J usage is TRBJ1-2; weak D call: TRBD1 (6 bases). The ends were cut back, 5 bases at V and 0 bases at J, with 13 bases in the middle. This CDR3 has 15 residues. CDR3 coding DNA: TGTGCCAGCAGTCGAGGACAGAGTCCTAACTATGGCTACACCTTC. Protein: CASSRGQSPNYGYTF.

This clonotype has just a few counts. This chain links TRBV20-1 with TRBJ2-7; 9 bases align to TRBD2. With V trimmed by 0 bases and J by 2 bases, 5 bases remained unmatched. The germline CDR1 and CDR2 sequences are DFQATT and SNEGSKA (reference sequence). This CDR3 has 15 amino acids. The CDR3 nucleotides are TGCAGTGCTAGAGATGAGAGCGGGAGGACCTACGAGCAGTACTTC. It specifies CSARDESGRTYEQYF.

This chain joins TRBV20-1 and TRBJ2-7; D perhaps matches TRBD1 (5 bases). Germline CDR1 reads DFQATT; CDR2 reads SNEGSKA (reference sequence). This CDR3 is 12 amino acids long. The CDR3: CRARRDSYEQYF. The CDR3 nucleotides read TGCAGGGCCCGCAGGGATTCCTACGAGCAGTACTTC.

This clonotype was detected ten times or more. This chain uses TRBV6-5 with TRBJ2-7; D is uncertain. The V gene's germline CDR1 is MNHEY and CDR2 SVGAGI. The CDR3 covers 15 residues. V shed 4 bases and J shed 2 bases, with 15 bases lying between them. The CDR3 nucleotides read TGTGCCAGCAGTTCCCCCGCCGGCGAGACCTACGAGCAGTACTTC. This sequence encodes CASSSPAGETYEQYF.

The J gene is TRBJ1-5, the V gene TRBV21-1; the DNA was not used to check the table's D call, TRBD1. TRBV21-1 is labeled a pseudogene. The CDR3 totals 18 residues. The CDR3 sequence is CASLLMGYGQQYNQPQHF. CDR3 in DNA: TGTGCCAGCCTACTAATGGGATACGGACAGCAATACAATCAGCCCCAGCATTTT.

V usage is TRBV30 and J usage is TRBJ2-5; 14 bases fit TRBD2. The CDR3 has 16 amino acids. Trimming removed 3 bases from V and 5 bases from J; junction bases left unmatched: 8. Germline V gives CDR1 GTSNPN, CDR2 SVGIG (reference sequence). The CDR3 bases are TGTGCCTGGAGCCCGGGGACTAGCGGGGGAAGGGAGACCCAGTACTTC. Translation gives CAWSPGTSGGRETQYF.

The gene calls are TRBV5-4 and TRBJ2-5; either TRBD1 or TRBD2 may supply D (5 bases each). V was cut by 4 bases and J by 2 bases, with 12 bases left in between. Germline assignment: CDR1 SGHNT and CDR2 YYREEE (reference sequence). The CDR3 has 14 residues. The CDR3 here is CASSEGRGQETQYF. DNA of the CDR3: TGTGCCAGCAGCGAGGGACGGGGACAAGAGACCCAGTACTTC. The full variable domain, its missing parts supplied by reference TRBV5-4 and TRBJ2-5, is ETGVTQSPTHLIKTRGQQVTLRCSSQSGHNTVSWYQQALGQGPQFIFQYYREEENGRGNFPPRFSGLQFPNYSSELNVNALELDDSALYLCASSEGRGQETQYFGPGTRLLVL.

Comments on this clonotype: This may be a read error, as it is one base from a much larger clone. The chain couples TRBV30 to TRBJ2-7, with D hard to call. This CDR3 spans 13 amino acids. Germline V gene data show CDR1 as GTSNPN and CDR2 as SVGIG (reference sequence). The CDR3 nucleotides are TGTGCCTGGGACTTAGGCAGCTCCTACGAGCTGTACTTC. It specifies CAWDLGSSYELYF.

This clonotype was observed many times. The rearrangement links TRBV13 to TRBJ2-5, with 7 positions matching TRBD1. CDR1 PRHDT and CDR2 FYEKMQ come from the germline V gene (reference sequence). Losses at the gene ends were 3 bases for V and 3 bases for J; bases not matched to a gene: 7. The CDR3 sequence is 15 residues long. The CDR3 spells CASSFAGGGEETQYF. The CDR3 DNA sequence: TGTGCCAGCAGCTTCGCAGGGGGTGGTGAAGAGACCCAGTACTTC.

This clonotype was found a few times. J is TRBJ1-1 and V is TRBV4-1, with D tentatively TRBD1 (6 bases). Germline lookup yields CDR1 MGHRA and CDR2 YSYEKL. The ends were cut back, 8 bases at V and 3 bases at J, with 16 bases in the middle. This CDR3 has 14 residues. CDR3 sequence: CASGETGMDTEAFF. The CDR3 bases are TGCGCCAGCGGAGAGACAGGAATGGACACTGAAGCTTTCTTT.

A note on this clonotype: A much larger clone lies a single base off, so this may be a read error. CDR3 nucleotide sequence: TGCAGCGTTGTTGTGGGGTTGGCCTACGAGCAGTACTTC. It codes for CSVVVGLAYEQYF. The chain combines TRBV29-1 with TRBJ2-7; D is undetermined. Germline V lookup: CDR1 SQVTM, CDR2 ANQGSEA. The CDR3 has 13 amino acids. With 4 bases removed from V and 2 bases from J, the gap between germline ends came to 12 bases.

This clonotype was found many times. The rearrangement uses TRBV20-1 and TRBJ2-7, with TRBD1 identical over 12 bases. The CDR3 has 15 amino acids. CDR1 and CDR2 (germline): DFQATT, SNEGSKA (reference sequence). J lost 5 bases, V lost 3 bases, and 8 bases had no gene match. In DNA, the CDR3 is TGCAGTGCTAGGGGCCCGGGACAGGGGGCTGACGAGCAGTACTTC. Protein sequence: CSARGPGQGADEQYF.